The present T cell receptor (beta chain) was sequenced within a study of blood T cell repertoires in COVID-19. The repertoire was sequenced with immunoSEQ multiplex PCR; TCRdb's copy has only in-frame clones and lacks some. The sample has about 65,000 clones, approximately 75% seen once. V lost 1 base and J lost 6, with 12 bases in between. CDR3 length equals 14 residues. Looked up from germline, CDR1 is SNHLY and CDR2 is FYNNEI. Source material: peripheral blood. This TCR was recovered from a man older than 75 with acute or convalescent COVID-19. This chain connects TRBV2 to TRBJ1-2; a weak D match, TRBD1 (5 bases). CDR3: CASSEGNRGNGYTF. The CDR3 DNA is TGTGCCAGCAGTGAAGGTAATCGGGGGAATGGCTACACCTTC.